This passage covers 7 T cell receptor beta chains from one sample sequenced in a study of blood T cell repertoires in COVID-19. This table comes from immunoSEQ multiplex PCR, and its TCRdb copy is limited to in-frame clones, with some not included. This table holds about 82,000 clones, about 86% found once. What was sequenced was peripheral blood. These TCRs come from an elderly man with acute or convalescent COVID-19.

Here the CDR3 DNA reads TGTGCCAGCAGCCCCAGGCAGGGCGGGAGTTTGGAGACCCAGTACTTC. Translated: CASSPRQGGSLETQYF. The V and J genes are TRBV7-2 and TRBJ2-5; 7 bases fit TRBD2. This CDR3 contains 16 residues. V gave up 5 bases and J gave up 5 bases; unmatched junction bases: 14. Germline values: CDR1 SGHTA, CDR2 FQGNSA.

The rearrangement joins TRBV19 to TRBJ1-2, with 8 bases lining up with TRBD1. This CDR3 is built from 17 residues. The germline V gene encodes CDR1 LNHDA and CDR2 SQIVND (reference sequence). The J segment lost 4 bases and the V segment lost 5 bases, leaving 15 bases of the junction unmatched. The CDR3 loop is CASSDGTGEFSLYGYTF. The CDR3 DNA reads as TGTGCCAGTAGTGACGGGACAGGAGAATTTTCCCTCTATGGCTACACCTTC.

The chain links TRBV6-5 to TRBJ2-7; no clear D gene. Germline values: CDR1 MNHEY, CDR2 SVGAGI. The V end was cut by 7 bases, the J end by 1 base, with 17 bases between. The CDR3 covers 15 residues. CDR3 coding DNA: TGTGCCAGCACCCCTCGGTGGTCATCTTCCTACGAGCAGTACTTC. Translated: CASTPRWSSSYEQYF.

CDR3 DNA sequence: TGTGCCAGCAGCCTAGACGGGAGGGACACAGATACGCAGTATTTT. Translated: CASSLDGRDTDTQYF. The chain carries TRBV3-1 (or the pseudogene TRBV3-2) and TRBJ2-3, with 8 bases identical to TRBD2. The CDR3 loop spans 15 amino acids. CDR1 LGHDT and CDR2 YNNKEL come from the germline V gene (reference sequence). V shed 4 bases, J shed 2 bases, and the junction held 5 bases outside the gene matches.

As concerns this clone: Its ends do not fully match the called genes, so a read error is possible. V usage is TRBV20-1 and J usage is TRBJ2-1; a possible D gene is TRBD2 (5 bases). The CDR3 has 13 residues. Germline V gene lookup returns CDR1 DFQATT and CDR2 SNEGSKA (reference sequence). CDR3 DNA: TGCAGTACTAGTATCCCCGGGGTCGGTGAGCAGTTCTTC. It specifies CSTSIPGVGEQFF.

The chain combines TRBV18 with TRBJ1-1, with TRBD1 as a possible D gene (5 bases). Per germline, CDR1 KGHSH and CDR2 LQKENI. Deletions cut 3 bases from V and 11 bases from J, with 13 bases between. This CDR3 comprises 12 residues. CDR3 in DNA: TGTGCCAGCTCACCCGACAGAGCAGGGGCTTTCTTT. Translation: CASSPDRAGAFF.

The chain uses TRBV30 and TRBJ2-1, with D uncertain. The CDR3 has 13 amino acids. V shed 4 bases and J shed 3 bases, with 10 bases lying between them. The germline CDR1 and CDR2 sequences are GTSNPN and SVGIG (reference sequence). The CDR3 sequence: CAWTRANYNEQFF. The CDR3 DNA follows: TGTGCCTGGACTCGAGCGAACTACAATGAGCAGTTCTTC.